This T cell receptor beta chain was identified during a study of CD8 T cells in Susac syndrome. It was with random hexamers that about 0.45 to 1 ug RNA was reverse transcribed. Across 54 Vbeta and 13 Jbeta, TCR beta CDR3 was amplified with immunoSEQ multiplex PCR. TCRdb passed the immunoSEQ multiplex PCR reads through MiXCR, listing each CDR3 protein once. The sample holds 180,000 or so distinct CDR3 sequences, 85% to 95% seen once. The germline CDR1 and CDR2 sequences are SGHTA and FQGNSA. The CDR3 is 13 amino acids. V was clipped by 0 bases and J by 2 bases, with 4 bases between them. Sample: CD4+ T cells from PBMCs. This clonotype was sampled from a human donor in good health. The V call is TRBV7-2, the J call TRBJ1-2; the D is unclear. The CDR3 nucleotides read TGTGCCAGCAGCTTAGCCAGGAACTATGGCTACACCTTC. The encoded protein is CASSLARNYGYTF.